This T cell receptor (beta chain) comes out of a study of CD8+ T cells in alopecia areata. Findings of the study overall: Researchers reported that TCR sharing among patients proved less clear than in mice, possibly HLA-linked. Scalp sequencing captures resident alphabeta T cells of normal skin too. Higher clonality and more expanded CD8+ clones appeared in lesional than normal scalp. It was observed that many expanded lesional clones persisted in scalp and blood during tofacitinib.

Specified treatment: oral pan-JAK inhibitor, 5-10 mg twice daily. cDNA serving as the sequencing template came from extracted, reverse transcribed RNA. Measured with immunoSEQ multiplex PCR; TCRdb has only the in-frame clones, and not every one. The table records about 180,000 clones, approximately 49% of them present only once. Points on this clone: As yet, its antigen is unknown.

This CDR3 contains 15 residues. From germline, CDR1 is SEHNR and CDR2 FQNEAQ (reference sequence). Trimming took 5 bases from V and 3 from J, leaving 16 bases between them. J is TRBJ2-5 and V is TRBV7-9, with D unresolved. This specimen consisted of CD8+ T cells sorted from blood, obtained at week 52, from a patient treated with tofacitinib. This TCR derives from a human donor with alopecia areata. The CDR3 region has the DNA TGTGCCAGCAGCCCGCTCGGGCAGCTTAAAGAGACCCAGTACTTC. Translation gives CASSPLGQLKETQYF. The whole variable domain, remainder taken from reference TRBV7-9 and TRBJ2-5, is DTGVSQNPRHKITKRGQNVTFRCDPISEHNRLYWYRQTLGQGPEFLTYFQNEAQLEKSRLLSDRFSAERPKGSFSTLEIQRTEQGDSAMYLCASSPLGQLKETQYFGPGTRLLVL.